This TCR beta chain was identified in a study of early T cells in non-severe SARS-CoV-2 infection. Study in general: The sequenced material was bulk RNA from unsorted whole blood, and its chains were unpaired. Notes on the study in general: The VDJdb matching leaned toward anti-spike CD8 responses and overlooked private and CD4 specificities.

As for this clonotype: What it binds is not known.

This CDR3 spans 15 amino acids. Losses at the gene ends were 4 bases for V and 0 bases for J; bases not matched to a gene: 5. Unique molecular identifiers were affixed to single, distinct cDNA molecules. A single record per CDR3 protein comes from TCRdb applying MiXCR to the 5' RACE reads. Here the sample spans approximately 65,000 distinct CDR3 sequences, 11% being singletons. The sample was whole blood, taken at baseline. The source is an adult who was a healthcare worker with PCR-confirmed SARS-CoV-2 infection or an uninfected control (not recorded which). The rearrangement links TRBV12-3 or TRBV12-4 to TRBJ1-1, with TRBD1 identical over 7 bases. The CDR3 protein is CASSYNRGVNTEAFF. The CDR3 DNA sequence: TGTGCCAGCAGTTATAACAGGGGAGTGAACACTGAAGCTTTCTTT.